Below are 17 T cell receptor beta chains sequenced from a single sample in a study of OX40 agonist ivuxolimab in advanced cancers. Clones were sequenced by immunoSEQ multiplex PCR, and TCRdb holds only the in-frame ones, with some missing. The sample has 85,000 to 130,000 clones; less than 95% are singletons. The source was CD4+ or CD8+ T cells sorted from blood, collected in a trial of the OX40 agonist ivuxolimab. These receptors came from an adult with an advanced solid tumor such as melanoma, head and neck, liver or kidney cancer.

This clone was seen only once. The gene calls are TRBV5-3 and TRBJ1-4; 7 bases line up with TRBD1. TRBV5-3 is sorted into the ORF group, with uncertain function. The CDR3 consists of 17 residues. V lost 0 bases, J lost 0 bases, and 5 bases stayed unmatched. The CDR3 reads CARSLGTGGSTNEKLFF. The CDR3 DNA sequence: TGTGCCAGAAGCTTGGGGACAGGTGGCTCAACTAATGAAAAACTGTTTTTT.

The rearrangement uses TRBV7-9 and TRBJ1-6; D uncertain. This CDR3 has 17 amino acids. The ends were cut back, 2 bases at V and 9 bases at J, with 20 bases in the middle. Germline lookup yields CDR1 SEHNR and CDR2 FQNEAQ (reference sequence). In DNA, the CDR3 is TGTGCCAGCAGCTTATCCGATCCTGGCTGGGCGGCTTCACCCCTCCACTTT. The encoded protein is CASSLSDPGWAASPLHF.

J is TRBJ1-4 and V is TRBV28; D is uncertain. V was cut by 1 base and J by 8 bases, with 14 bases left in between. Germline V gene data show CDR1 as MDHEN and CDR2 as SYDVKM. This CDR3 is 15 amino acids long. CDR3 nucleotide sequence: TGTGCCAGCAGTTTATCGAGAGGGCTTCGGGAAAAACTGTTTTTT. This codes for CASSLSRGLREKLFF.

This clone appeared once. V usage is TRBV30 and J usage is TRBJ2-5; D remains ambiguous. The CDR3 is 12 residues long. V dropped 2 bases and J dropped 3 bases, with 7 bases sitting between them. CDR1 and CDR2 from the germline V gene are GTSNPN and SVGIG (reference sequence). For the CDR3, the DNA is TGTGCCTGGAGTAGGGCAGAAGAGACCCAGTACTTC. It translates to CAWSRAEETQYF.

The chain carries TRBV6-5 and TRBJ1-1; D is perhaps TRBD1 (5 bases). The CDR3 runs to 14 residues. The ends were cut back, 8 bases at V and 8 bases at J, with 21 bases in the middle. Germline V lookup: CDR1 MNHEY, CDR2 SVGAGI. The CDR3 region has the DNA TGTGCCAGCCAGGGTCCGCCGGGATTTTCGGAAGCTTTCTTT. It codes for CASQGPPGFSEAFF.

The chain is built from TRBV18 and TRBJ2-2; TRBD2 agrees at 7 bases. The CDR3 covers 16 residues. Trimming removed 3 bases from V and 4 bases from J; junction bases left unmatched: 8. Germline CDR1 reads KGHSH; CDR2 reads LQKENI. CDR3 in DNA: TGTGCCAGCTCACCGGGAGGGACTAAATTCACCGGGGAGCTGTTTTTT. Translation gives CASSPGGTKFTGELFF.

The CDR3 DNA reads as TGTGCCAGTAGTATCGGACCGAACACTGAAGCTTTCTTT. Encoded protein: CASSIGPNTEAFF. The chain links TRBV19 to TRBJ1-1; D is uncertain. The germline gives CDR1 LNHDA, CDR2 SQIVND (reference sequence). CDR3 length: 13 residues. V was trimmed by 3 bases and J by 1 base, leaving 6 bases between them. Full variable domain (outside the CDR3, taken from reference TRBV19 and TRBJ1-1): DGGITQSPKYLFRKEGQNVTLSCEQNLNHDAMYWYRQDPGQGLRLIYYSQIVNDFQKGDIAEGYSVSREKKESFPLTVTSAQKNPTAFYLCASSIGPNTEAFFGQGTRLTVV.

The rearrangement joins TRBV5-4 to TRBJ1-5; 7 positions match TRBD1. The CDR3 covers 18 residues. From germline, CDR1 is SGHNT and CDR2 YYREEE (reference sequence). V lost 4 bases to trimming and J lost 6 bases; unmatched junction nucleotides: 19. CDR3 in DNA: TGTGCCAGCAGCCAGTCAGAGGGGGCTCACTGGAGTACTCAGCCCCAGCATTTT. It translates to CASSQSEGAHWSTQPQHF.

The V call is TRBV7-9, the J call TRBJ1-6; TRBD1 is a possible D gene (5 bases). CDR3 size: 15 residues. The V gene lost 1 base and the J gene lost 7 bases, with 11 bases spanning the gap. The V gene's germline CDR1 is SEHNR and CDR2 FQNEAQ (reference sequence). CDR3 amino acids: CASSLGGAANSPLHF. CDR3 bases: TGTGCCAGCAGCTTAGGTGGGGCTGCGAATTCACCCCTCCACTTT.

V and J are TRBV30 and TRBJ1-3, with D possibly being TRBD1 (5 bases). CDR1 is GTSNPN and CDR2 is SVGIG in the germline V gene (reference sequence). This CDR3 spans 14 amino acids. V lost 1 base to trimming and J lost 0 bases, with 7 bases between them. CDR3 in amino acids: CAWSAGSSGNTIYF. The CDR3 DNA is TGTGCCTGGAGTGCAGGGAGCTCTGGAAACACCATATATTTT. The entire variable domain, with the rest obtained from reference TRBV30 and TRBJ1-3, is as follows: SQTIHQWPATLVQPVGSPLSLECTVEGTSNPNLYWYRQAAGRGLQLLFYSVGIGQISSEVPQNLSASRPQDRQFILSSKKLLLSDSGFYLCAWSAGSSGNTIYFGEGSWLTVV.

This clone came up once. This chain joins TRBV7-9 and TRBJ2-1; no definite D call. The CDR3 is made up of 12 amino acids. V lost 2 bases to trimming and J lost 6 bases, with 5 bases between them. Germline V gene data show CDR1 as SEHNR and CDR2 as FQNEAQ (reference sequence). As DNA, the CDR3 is TGTGCCAGCAGCTTATCTGTCAATGAGCAGTTCTTC. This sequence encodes CASSLSVNEQFF.

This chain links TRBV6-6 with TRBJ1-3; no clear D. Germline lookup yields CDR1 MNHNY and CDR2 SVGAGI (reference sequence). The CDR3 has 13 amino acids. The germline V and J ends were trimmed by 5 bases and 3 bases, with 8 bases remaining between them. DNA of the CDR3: TGTGCCAGCAGTCTCCCCGTTGGAAACACCATATATTTT. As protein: CASSLPVGNTIYF.

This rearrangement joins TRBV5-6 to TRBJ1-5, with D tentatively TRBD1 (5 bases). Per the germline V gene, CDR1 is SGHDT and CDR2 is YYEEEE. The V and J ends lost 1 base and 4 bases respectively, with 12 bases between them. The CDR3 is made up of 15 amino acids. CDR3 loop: CASSLRETDNQPQHF. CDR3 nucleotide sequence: TGTGCCAGCAGCTTGAGGGAGACAGATAATCAGCCCCAGCATTTT.

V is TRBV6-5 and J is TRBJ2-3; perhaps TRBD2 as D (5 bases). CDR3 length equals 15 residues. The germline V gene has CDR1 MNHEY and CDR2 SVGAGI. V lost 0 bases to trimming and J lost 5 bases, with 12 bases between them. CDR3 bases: TGTGCCAGCAGTTACTCAAGCCTAGCCGGAGATACGCAGTATTTT. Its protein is CASSYSSLAGDTQYF.

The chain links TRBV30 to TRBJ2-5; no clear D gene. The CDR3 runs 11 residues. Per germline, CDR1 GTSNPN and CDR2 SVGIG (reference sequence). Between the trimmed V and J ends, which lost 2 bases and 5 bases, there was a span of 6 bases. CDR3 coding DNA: TGTGCCTGGAGTTCCGGGGAGACCCAGTACTTC. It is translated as CAWSSGETQYF.

The CDR3 nucleotides are TGTGCCATCAGTGAGTCGAGTGGCGCAGGGATGCAGTACTTC. This sequence encodes CAISESSGAGMQYF. The gene calls are TRBV10-3 and TRBJ2-7; perhaps TRBD1 as D (5 bases). CDR3 size: 14 residues. Germline V lookup: CDR1 ENHRY, CDR2 SYGVKD. Trimming pared 0 bases from V and 9 bases from J, leaving 15 bases between.

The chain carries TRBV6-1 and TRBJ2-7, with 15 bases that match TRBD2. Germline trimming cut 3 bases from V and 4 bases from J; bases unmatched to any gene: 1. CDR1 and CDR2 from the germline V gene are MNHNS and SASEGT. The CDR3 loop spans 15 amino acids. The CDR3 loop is CASSDGLAGGYEQYF. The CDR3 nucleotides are TGTGCCAGCAGTGATGGACTAGCGGGGGGGTACGAGCAGTACTTC.